Below, 26 T cell receptor beta chains from the same sample are listed, as sequenced in a study of OX40 agonist ivuxolimab in advanced cancers. Measured with immunoSEQ multiplex PCR; TCRdb has only the in-frame clones, and not every one. The data contain around 40,000 clones, roughly 91% of them singletons. Sample: CD4+ or CD8+ T cells sorted from blood, taken in a trial of the OX40 agonist ivuxolimab. These receptors all come from an adult with an advanced solid tumor such as melanoma, head and neck, liver or kidney cancer.

This chain joins TRBV19 and TRBJ2-4, with a weak D call TRBD1 (6 bases). The V gene's germline CDR1 is LNHDA and CDR2 SQIVND (reference sequence). Trimming left V 3 bases short and J 2 bases short, with 23 bases between. The CDR3 runs to 19 residues. DNA for the CDR3: TGTGCCAGTAGTATTAATTGGACAGTTTTTATCGACCCCAAAAACATTCAGTACTTC. Translated, it gives CASSINWTVFIDPKNIQYF.

The rearrangement uses TRBV15 and TRBJ2-7; D possibly corresponds to TRBD2 (6 bases). The V gene's germline CDR1 is LNHNV and CDR2 YYDKDF (reference sequence). The germline V and J ends were trimmed by 0 bases and 6 bases, with 12 bases remaining between them. The CDR3 runs to 14 residues. The CDR3 nucleotides read TGTGCCACCAGCAGAGACCTCGCGGGAACCGAGCAGTACTTC. Residues: CATSRDLAGTEQYF.

This rearrangement joins TRBV10-3 to TRBJ2-2; 7 nucleotides match TRBD2. CDR3 size: 17 residues. The V gene's germline CDR1 is ENHRY and CDR2 SYGVKD. V lost 6 bases, J lost 0 bases, and 10 bases stayed unmatched. The CDR3 sequence is CAIRDSGGVSNTGELFF. The CDR3 nucleotides read TGTGCCATCAGGGATAGTGGGGGGGTCTCGAACACCGGGGAGCTGTTTTTT.

This chain connects TRBV7-9 to TRBJ1-4; 7 bases are a match to TRBD1. CDR1 and CDR2 from the germline V gene are SEHNR and FQNEAQ (reference sequence). V lost 3 bases, J lost 2 bases, and 6 bases stayed unmatched. This CDR3 comprises 16 residues. The CDR3 bases are TGTGCCAGCAGCTTGCTGACAGGGAGCACTAATGAAAAACTGTTTTTT. Amino acid sequence: CASSLLTGSTNEKLFF.

This clone was found once. This chain uses TRBV7-3 with TRBJ2-3; D remains ambiguous. V lost 5 bases and J lost 1, with 16 bases in between. Germline V lookup: CDR1 SGHTA, CDR2 FQGTGA. The CDR3 has 16 amino acids. The CDR3 reads CASSQGPTVGTDTQYF. CDR3 DNA sequence: TGTGCCAGCAGCCAAGGACCGACTGTAGGCACAGATACGCAGTATTTT.

V usage is TRBV19 and J usage is TRBJ1-2, with 7 bases matching TRBD1. V was pared by 9 bases and J by 8 bases, with 6 bases of the junction left unmatched. This CDR3 is 11 amino acids long. Germline values: CDR1 LNHDA, CDR2 SQIVND (reference sequence). CDR3 nucleotides: TGTGCCAGCGGACAGGTCTTGGGCTACACCTTC. Translated, it gives CASGQVLGYTF.

The J gene is TRBJ2-5, the V gene TRBV29-1; no reliable D call. The germline CDR1 and CDR2 sequences are SQVTM and ANQGSEA. The CDR3 has 11 amino acids. The V gene lost 7 bases and the J gene lost 4 bases, with 10 bases spanning the gap. The CDR3 spells CSAWSGETQYF. The CDR3 DNA reads as TGCAGCGCCTGGTCCGGAGAGACCCAGTACTTC.

The chain joins TRBV14 to TRBJ2-2, with a weak D call TRBD2 (6 bases). The CDR3 runs 15 residues. Germline assignment: CDR1 SGHDN and CDR2 FVKESK. V lost 2 bases to trimming and J lost 4 bases, with 11 bases between them. The CDR3 loop is CASSQRGRGTGELFF. The CDR3 bases are TGTGCCAGCAGCCAACGTGGGCGGGGCACCGGGGAGCTGTTTTTT.

The V and J genes are TRBV7-2 and TRBJ1-1; no definite D call. Germline V gene data show CDR1 as SGHTA and CDR2 as FQGNSA. The CDR3 is 15 residues long. V shed 3 bases and J shed 3 bases, with 14 bases lying between them. In nucleotides, the CDR3 is TGTGCCAGCAGCTTGGGCACTCCATCATACACTGAAGCTTTCTTT. It is translated as CASSLGTPSYTEAFF.

This chain links TRBV29-1 with TRBJ2-3, with D hard to call. V was trimmed by 2 bases and J by 5 bases, leaving 11 bases between them. This CDR3 is 13 amino acids long. Germline V gives CDR1 SQVTM, CDR2 ANQGSEA. The CDR3: CSVELAGLDTQYF. The CDR3 nucleotides are TGCAGCGTTGAATTGGCTGGATTAGATACGCAGTATTTT.

The V gene is TRBV7-2, the J gene TRBJ1-2, with D possibly TRBD1 on 6 matching bases. Germline CDR1 is SGHTA and CDR2 is FQGNSA. Trimming removed 5 bases at V and 3 bases at J, with 10 bases between. The CDR3 is 13 amino acids. CDR3 bases: TGTGCCAGCAGCCGTAGGACAGACTATGGCTACACCTTC. This sequence encodes CASSRRTDYGYTF.

The rearrangement uses TRBV5-8 and TRBJ1-2; perhaps TRBD1 as D (6 bases). The ends were cut back, 2 bases at V and 6 bases at J, with 14 bases in the middle. Looked up from germline, CDR1 is SGHTS and CDR2 is YDEGEE. This CDR3 contains 14 residues. CDR3 in amino acids: CASSLWPRTDGYTF. The CDR3 region has the DNA TGTGCCAGCAGCTTATGGCCTCGGACAGATGGCTACACCTTC.

This chain joins TRBV9 and TRBJ2-3; TRBD2 might be the D (5 bases). From germline, CDR1 is SGDLS and CDR2 YYNGEE. This CDR3 is 13 amino acids long. Trimming pared 2 bases from V and 2 bases from J, leaving 6 bases between. CDR3 nucleotide sequence: TGTGCCAGCAGCGTCGGGGACACAGATACGCAGTATTTT. It translates to CASSVGDTDTQYF.

The rearrangement uses TRBV7-7 and TRBJ2-1; no definite D call. Trimming left V 5 bases short and J 0 bases short, with 8 bases between. The CDR3 contains 14 residues. Germline CDR1 reads SSHAT; CDR2 reads FNYEAQ (reference sequence). CDR3 DNA sequence: TGTGCCAGCAGCCCTAGTAGCTCCTACAATGAGCAGTTCTTC. Translated, it gives CASSPSSSYNEQFF.

The chain links TRBV7-3 to TRBJ2-7, with no clear D. CDR3 length equals 15 residues. Germline loops: CDR1 SGHTA, CDR2 FQGTGA. V was shortened by 5 bases and J by 6 bases, with 20 bases between the two germline ends. The CDR3 DNA is TGTGCCAGCAGCCAAAGATTATTTGGTGCCGGCGAGCAGTACTTC. Amino acid sequence: CASSQRLFGAGEQYF.

The chain uses TRBV5-1 and TRBJ1-6; TRBD1 is a possible D gene (6 bases). V lost 0 bases and J 7 bases, leaving 8 bases between the germline ends. The V gene's germline CDR1 is SGHRS and CDR2 YFSETQ. CDR3 length: 14 residues. The CDR3 loop reads CASSLEGGNSPLHF. DNA for the CDR3: TGCGCCAGCAGCTTGGAGGGGGGAAATTCACCCCTCCACTTT.

This chain uses TRBV4-2 with TRBJ1-6; D ambiguous. Germline lookup yields CDR1 LGHNA and CDR2 YNFKEQ. V lost 1 base and J 14 bases, leaving 18 bases between the germline ends. The length of the CDR3 is 15 residues. CDR3 sequence: CASSQGSASLGSLHF. CDR3 nucleotide sequence: TGTGCCAGCAGCCAAGGATCGGCCAGCCTTGGATCCCTCCACTTT.

This clone appeared a few times. The V call is TRBV20-1, the J call TRBJ1-1; 7 bases line up with TRBD1. The CDR3 loop spans 10 amino acids. Germline lookup yields CDR1 DFQATT and CDR2 SNEGSKA (reference sequence). The trim removed 5 bases at V and 11 bases at J, leaving 5 bases unmatched. This CDR3 reads CSAQGVGAFF. Here the CDR3 DNA reads TGCAGTGCTCAGGGGGTCGGGGCTTTCTTT.

This rearrangement joins TRBV18 to TRBJ2-1; the D gene is possibly TRBD1 (6 bases). V was clipped by 3 bases and J by 5 bases, with 14 bases between them. The CDR3 contains 15 residues. Germline lookup yields CDR1 KGHSH and CDR2 LQKENI. CDR3 amino acids: CASSPGAGMDNEQFF. The CDR3, as DNA: TGTGCCAGCTCACCGGGGGCAGGGATGGACAATGAGCAGTTCTTC. The full variable domain, rest sourced from reference TRBV18 and TRBJ2-1, is NAGVMQNPRHLVRRRGQEARLRCSPMKGHSHVYWYRQLPEEGLKFMVYLQKENIIDESGMPKERFSAEFPKEGPSILRIQQVVRGDSAAYFCASSPGAGMDNEQFFGPGTRLTVL.

V is TRBV18 and J is TRBJ2-2; D is uncertain. V was clipped by 3 bases and J by 6 bases, with 23 bases between them. Germline V gives CDR1 KGHSH, CDR2 LQKENI. This CDR3 comprises 18 residues. The CDR3 nucleotides read TGTGCCAGCTCACCGAATCCCGCTAGTGTAGGAATCGCCGGGGAGCTGTTTTTT. Protein: CASSPNPASVGIAGELFF.

The chain joins TRBV12-5 to TRBJ2-3; TRBD2 matches 8 bases. Germline V gene lookup returns CDR1 LGHNT and CDR2 FRNRAP. This CDR3 is built from 18 residues. The V segment lost 3 bases and the J segment 0 bases; nucleotides outside the gene matches: 11. The CDR3 DNA follows: TGTGCTAGTGGTTTAGGGACTAGTGGGGGGGTTAGCACAGATACGCAGTATTTT. Amino acids: CASGLGTSGGVSTDTQYF. Based on the CDR3 plus reference TRBV12-5 and TRBJ2-3, the full variable domain is DARVTQTPRHKVTEMGQEVTMRCQPILGHNTVFWYRQTMMQGLELLAYFRNRAPLDDSGMPKDRFSAEMPDATLATLKIQPSEPRDSAVYFCASGLGTSGGVSTDTQYFGPGTRLTVL.

The chain uses TRBV27 and TRBJ2-2, with TRBD2 identical over 10 bases. Germline CDR1 MNHEY, CDR2 SMNVEV (reference sequence). The CDR3 is made up of 19 amino acids. J lost 4 bases, V lost 4 bases, and 15 bases had no gene match. CDR3: CASSSLSRVTSGATGELFF. In DNA, the CDR3 is TGTGCCAGCAGTTCCCTTTCGCGCGTTACTAGCGGGGCCACCGGGGAGCTGTTTTTT.

V usage is TRBV5-1 and J usage is TRBJ1-4; D not certain. Germline V CDR1 and CDR2: SGHRS, YFSETQ. The CDR3 has 17 residues. V was trimmed by 5 bases and J by 8 bases, leaving 25 bases between them. CDR3 in DNA: TGCGCCAGCAGAGGGTCGAAGCAGGACCCTCAGAGGGAAAAACTGTTTTTT. Translating it yields CASRGSKQDPQREKLFF.

The CDR3 here is CASSLGGRTDTQYF. DNA of the CDR3: TGTGCCAGCAGCTTAGGAGGGCGCACAGATACGCAGTATTTT. The chain is built from TRBV7-3 and TRBJ2-3, with D perhaps TRBD2 (6 bases). Per the germline V gene, CDR1 is SGHTA and CDR2 is FQGTGA. This CDR3 spans 14 amino acids. V was clipped by 2 bases and J by 1 base, with 7 bases between them.

The chain recombines TRBV5-1 with TRBJ1-2; D gene unclear. V lost 4 bases, J lost 5 bases, and 27 bases lay in between. The CDR3 is 18 residues long. Looked up from germline, CDR1 is SGHRS and CDR2 is YFSETQ. CDR3 DNA: TGCGCCAGCAGCCCCGGACTAATCTTCGGCCGTACGGGGTATGGCTACACCTTC. Residues: CASSPGLIFGRTGYGYTF.

The V call is TRBV5-1, the J call TRBJ1-1, with 7 bases that match TRBD1. Losses at the gene ends were 0 bases for V and 5 bases for J; bases not matched to a gene: 4. Germline values: CDR1 SGHRS, CDR2 YFSETQ. The CDR3 length is 14 residues. In DNA form, the CDR3 reads TGCGCCAGCAGCTTGGACGCGACAGGGACTGAAGCTTTCTTT. Translation gives CASSLDATGTEAFF. Full variable domain (rest looked up from reference TRBV5-1 and TRBJ1-1): KAGVTQTPRYLIKTRGQQVTLSCSPISGHRSVSWYQQTPGQGLQFLFEYFSETQRNKGNFPGRFSGRQFSNSRSEMNVSTLELGDSALYLCASSLDATGTEAFFGQGTRLTVV.